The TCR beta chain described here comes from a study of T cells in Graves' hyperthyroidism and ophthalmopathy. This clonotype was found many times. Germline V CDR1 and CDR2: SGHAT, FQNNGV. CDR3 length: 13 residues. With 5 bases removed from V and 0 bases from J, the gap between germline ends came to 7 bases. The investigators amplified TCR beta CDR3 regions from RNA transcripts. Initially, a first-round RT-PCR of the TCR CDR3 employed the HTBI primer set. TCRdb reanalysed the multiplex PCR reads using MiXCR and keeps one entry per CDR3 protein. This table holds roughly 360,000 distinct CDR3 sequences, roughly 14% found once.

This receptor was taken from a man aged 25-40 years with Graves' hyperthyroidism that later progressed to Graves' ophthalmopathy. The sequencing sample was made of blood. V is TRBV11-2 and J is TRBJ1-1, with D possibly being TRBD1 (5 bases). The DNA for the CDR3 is TGTGCCAGCAGCAGGGACCTGAACACTGAAGCTTTCTTT. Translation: CASSRDLNTEAFF.